The TCR beta chain described here comes from a study of T cell repertoires in cytomegalovirus infection. Study-level information: Evidence of both CMV infection and a matching HLA type came from public TCR beta signatures.

TCRdb itself ran the reads through MiXCR, one entry per CDR3 protein. The data hold roughly 500,000 distinct CDR3 sequences, with about 42% observed a single time. The CDR3 length is 16 residues. Unmatched junction bases numbered 9, after V lost 5 bases and J lost 2 bases. Looked up from germline, CDR1 is SGHVS and CDR2 is FNYEAQ. On this clonotype itself: The target antigen is unknown.

The material was cultured PBMCs, obtained from culture after CMV antigen stimulation. The chain carries TRBV7-6 and TRBJ1-5; 7 bases match TRBD1. This clonotype originated in a human donor in good health (CMV status not recorded). Some clones in this sample may be carry-over from other donors' samples. The CDR3 DNA is TGTGCCAGCAGCCGGTTTACAGGGGACGGCAATCAGCCCCAGCATTTT. Its protein product is CASSRFTGDGNQPQHF.